The 2 T cell receptor beta chains reported below all come from one sample, sequenced in a study of CD8+ T cells in alopecia areata. Noted treatment: oral pan-JAK inhibitor, 5-10 mg twice daily. In each case, RNA was isolated and then reverse transcribed into cDNA as the sequencing template. Measured with immunoSEQ multiplex PCR; TCRdb has only the in-frame clones, and not every one. The sample shows around 200,000 clones, under 60% of them seen only once. Sample: CD8+ T cells sorted from blood, taken at week 24, from a patient treated with tofacitinib. The origin of the receptors is a human donor with alopecia areata.

This sequence joins TRBV2 and TRBJ2-4, with D hard to call. Germline V lookup: CDR1 SNHLY, CDR2 FYNNEI. V was cut by 7 bases and J by 0 bases, with 10 bases left in between. CDR3 length equals 14 residues. The CDR3 region is CASNRVIAKNIQYF. In DNA, the CDR3 is TGTGCCAGCAATAGGGTGATAGCCAAAAACATTCAGTACTTC.

V gene TRBV27 combines with J gene TRBJ1-2, with 9 positions matching TRBD1. There are 14 residues in the CDR3. Germline loops: CDR1 MNHEY, CDR2 SMNVEV (reference sequence). The ends lost 4 bases at V and 5 bases at J; junction bases unmatched: 5. CDR3 in amino acids: CASSSPGQGYGYTF. The CDR3 coding sequence is TGTGCCAGCAGTTCACCGGGACAGGGATATGGCTACACCTTC.